This T cell receptor beta chain was found in a study of monozygotic twins with inflammatory bowel disease. TCRdb reprocessed the 5' RACE reads and keeps a single row for each CDR3 protein, giving no DNA. In all, the sample yields some 200,000 distinct CDR3 sequences. CDR3 length: 13 amino acids. Germline loops: CDR1 MNHEY, CDR2 SVGEGT. The TCR was taken from a human donor with ulcerative colitis or Crohn's disease, or a healthy co-twin of an affected twin (not recorded which). Sequencing was done on a sample of blood. The V gene is TRBV6-2 or TRBV6-3, the J gene TRBJ1-5. The CDR3: CASSLGYHQPQHF.